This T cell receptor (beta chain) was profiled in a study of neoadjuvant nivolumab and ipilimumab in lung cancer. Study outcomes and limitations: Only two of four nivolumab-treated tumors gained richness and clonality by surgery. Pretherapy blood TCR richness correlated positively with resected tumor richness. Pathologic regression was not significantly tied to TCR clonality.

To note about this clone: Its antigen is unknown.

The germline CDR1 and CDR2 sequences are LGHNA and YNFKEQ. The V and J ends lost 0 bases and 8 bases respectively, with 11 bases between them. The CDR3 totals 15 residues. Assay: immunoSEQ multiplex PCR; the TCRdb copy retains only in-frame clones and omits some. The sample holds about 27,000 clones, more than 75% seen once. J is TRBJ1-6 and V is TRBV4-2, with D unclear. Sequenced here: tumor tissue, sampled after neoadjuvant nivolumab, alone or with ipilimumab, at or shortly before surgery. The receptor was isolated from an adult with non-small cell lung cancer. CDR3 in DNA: TGTGCCAGCAGCCAAGATCGGGTATTGGATTCACCCCTCCACTTT. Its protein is CASSQDRVLDSPLHF.